The 10 T cell receptor beta chains given below trace back to one sample, sequenced in a study of blood T cells in healthy people across ages. Primed by a sample-barcoded 5' primer and a J-beta primer mix, a second PCR proceeded for about 7 to 12 cycles. MiXCR, applied by TCRdb to the 5' RACE reads, yields one record per CDR3 protein. The data contain approximately 2,000,000 distinct CDR3 sequences, 39% of them singletons. The sequenced material came from blood. These receptors all stem from a human donor in good health.

This clonotype was counted between two and nine times. The chain couples TRBV24-1 to TRBJ2-1, with 8 bases fitting TRBD2. This CDR3 has 18 residues. Trimming at V came to 4 bases and at J to 0 bases, leaving 10 bases not matched to a gene. Germline V gene data show CDR1 as KGHDR and CDR2 as SFDVKD. The CDR3 reads CATSDQRTSRRSYNEQFF. CDR3 coding DNA: TGTGCCACCAGTGACCAGAGGACTAGCCGACGCTCCTACAATGAGCAGTTCTTC.

V gene TRBV4-2 combines with J gene TRBJ1-5, with 10 bases that match TRBD1. CDR1 LGHNA and CDR2 YNFKEQ come from the germline V gene. The CDR3 covers 15 residues. Losses at the gene ends were 1 base for V and 5 bases for J; bases not matched to a gene: 2. CDR3 region: CASSQVGQGDQPQHF. The CDR3 DNA follows: TGTGCCAGCAGCCAAGTTGGACAGGGGGATCAGCCCCAGCATTTT.

This chain links TRBV24-1 with TRBJ2-1; D is undetermined. The V and J ends lost 4 bases and 2 bases respectively, with 17 bases between them. This CDR3 is 17 amino acids long. The germline CDR1 and CDR2 sequences are KGHDR and SFDVKD. DNA of the CDR3: TGTGCCACCAGTGACGTGAAAACTGCTATGGCCTACAATGAGCAGTTCTTC. Amino acid sequence: CATSDVKTAMAYNEQFF.

V gene TRBV4-2 combines with J gene TRBJ2-1; D unresolved. This CDR3 is built from 12 residues. CDR1 is LGHNA, CDR2 YNFKEQ, per germline. V dropped 3 bases and J dropped 10 bases, with 10 bases sitting between them. CDR3 amino acids: CASSHDQEEQFF. The CDR3 DNA reads TGTGCCAGCAGCCATGATCAGGAGGAGCAGTTCTTC.

As for this clonotype: At one end, the junction sequence differs from germline, possibly due to a read error. The rearrangement links TRBV5-1 to TRBJ2-1; TRBD2 matches 9 bases. From germline, CDR1 is SGHRS and CDR2 YFSETQ. The CDR3 totals 15 residues. For the CDR3, the DNA is TGCACCAGCAGCTTGGCGGGGGGGCTAGGTAATGAGCAGTTCTTC. Its protein product is CTSSLAGGLGNEQFF.

This clonotype was picked up a small number of times. This chain connects TRBV7-2 to TRBJ2-3, with 13 bases matching TRBD2. Germline V gene sequence: CDR1 SGHTA, CDR2 FQGNSA. Unmatched junction bases numbered 11, after V lost 5 bases and J lost 15 bases. The CDR3 length is 14 residues. As DNA, the CDR3 is TGTGCCAGCAGCCCGCGGACTAGCGGGGGATCACGCTATTTT. Translation gives CASSPRTSGGSRYF.

The chain combines TRBV9 with TRBJ2-3, with no clear D. Trimming removed 0 bases at V and 2 bases at J, with 7 bases between. The CDR3 has 14 residues. The germline CDR1 and CDR2 sequences are SGDLS and YYNGEE. Here the CDR3 DNA reads TGTGCCAGCAGCGTAGCTATGGACACAGATACGCAGTATTTT. This gives the protein CASSVAMDTDTQYF.

About this clonotype: One end of the junction fails to match germline, which may point to a read error. The gene calls are TRBV7-6 and TRBJ2-7; the D call may be TRBD1 or TRBD2 (5 bases each). Germline-derived CDR1 and CDR2 are SGHVS and FNYEAQ. The CDR3 contains 15 residues. The CDR3 region is CACSPSGAPTYEQYF. CDR3 coding DNA: TGTGCCTGCAGCCCCTCCGGGGCTCCAACCTACGAGCAGTACTTC.

The chain links TRBV5-1 to TRBJ1-1; D remains ambiguous. The V gene's germline CDR1 is SGHRS and CDR2 YFSETQ. This CDR3 is 15 amino acids long. Deletions cut 5 bases from V and 4 bases from J, with 18 bases between. In nucleotides, the CDR3 is TGCGCCAGCAGTGTTTCCCAACCGGTGACCACTGAAGCTTTCTTT. Its translation: CASSVSQPVTTEAFF.

Worth noting for this clonotype: A junction boundary mismatches the germline segment, possibly from a read error. The CDR3 loop is CASSLVTFNGGCTF. The CDR3 coding sequence is TGTGCCAGCAGCTTAGTAACGTTTAATGGTGGCTGCACCTTC. The chain is built from TRBV7-2 and TRBJ1-2, with D hard to call. Germline CDR1 and CDR2: SGHTA and FQGNSA. The CDR3 is 14 amino acids.